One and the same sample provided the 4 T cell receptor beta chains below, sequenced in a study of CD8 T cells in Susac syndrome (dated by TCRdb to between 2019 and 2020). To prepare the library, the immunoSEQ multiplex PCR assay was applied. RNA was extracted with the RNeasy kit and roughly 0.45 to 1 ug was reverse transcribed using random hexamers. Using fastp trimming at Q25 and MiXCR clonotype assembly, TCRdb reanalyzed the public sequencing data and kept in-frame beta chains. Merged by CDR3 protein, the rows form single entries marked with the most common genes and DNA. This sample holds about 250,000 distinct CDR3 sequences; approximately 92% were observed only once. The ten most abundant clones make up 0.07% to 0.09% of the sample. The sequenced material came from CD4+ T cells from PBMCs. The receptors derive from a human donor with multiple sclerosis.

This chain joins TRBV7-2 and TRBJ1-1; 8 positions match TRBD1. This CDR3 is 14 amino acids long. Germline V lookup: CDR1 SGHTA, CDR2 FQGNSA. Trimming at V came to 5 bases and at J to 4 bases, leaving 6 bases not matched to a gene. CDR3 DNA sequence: TGTGCCAGCAGCCCGGACAGGGCGGTCACTGAAGCTTTCTTT. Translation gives CASSPDRAVTEAFF.

CDR3 sequence (DNA): TGCGCCAGCAGAATCGGGACACACATTGAGGCCAAAAACATTCAGTACTTC. It yields the protein CASRIGTHIEAKNIQYF. The genes are TRBV10-1 and TRBJ2-4; D might be TRBD1 (6 bases). The germline V gene encodes CDR1 WNHNN and CDR2 SYGVQD (reference sequence). The CDR3 loop spans 17 amino acids. Between the trimmed V and J ends, which lost 6 bases and 1 base, there was a span of 19 bases.

CDR3 DNA: TGTGCCAGCAGCATGGGGCCGGGCAATGAGCAGTTCTTC. Protein: CASSMGPGNEQFF. The chain has TRBV2 and TRBJ2-1; tentative D call: TRBD1 (5 bases). The ends were cut back, 6 bases at V and 6 bases at J, with 12 bases in the middle. Germline assignment: CDR1 SNHLY and CDR2 FYNNEI. The CDR3 covers 13 residues.

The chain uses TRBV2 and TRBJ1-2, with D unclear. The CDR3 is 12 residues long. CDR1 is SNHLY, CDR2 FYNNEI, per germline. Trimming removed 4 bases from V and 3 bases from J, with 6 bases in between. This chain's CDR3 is CASSGTHYGYTF. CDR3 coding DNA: TGTGCCAGCAGTGGGACTCACTATGGCTACACCTTC.